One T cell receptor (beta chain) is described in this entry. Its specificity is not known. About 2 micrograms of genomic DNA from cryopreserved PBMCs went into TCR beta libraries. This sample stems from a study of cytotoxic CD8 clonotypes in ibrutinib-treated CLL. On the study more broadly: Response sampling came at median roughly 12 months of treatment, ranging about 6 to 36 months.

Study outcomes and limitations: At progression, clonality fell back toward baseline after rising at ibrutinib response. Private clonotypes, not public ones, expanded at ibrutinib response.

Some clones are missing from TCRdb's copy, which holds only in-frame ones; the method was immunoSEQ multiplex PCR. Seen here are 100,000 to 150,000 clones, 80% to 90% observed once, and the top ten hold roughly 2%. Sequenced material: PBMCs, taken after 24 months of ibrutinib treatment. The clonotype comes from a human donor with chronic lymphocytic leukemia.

CDR3 region: CASSEWRETNEQFF. The CDR3 region has the DNA TGTGCCAGCAGCGAGTGGCGGGAGACGAATGAGCAGTTCTTC. This chain uses TRBV16 with TRBJ2-1, with TRBD2 identical over 7 bases. Germline CDR1 and CDR2: KGHSY and FQNENV. V lost 5 bases to trimming and J lost 7 bases; unmatched junction nucleotides: 8. This CDR3 comprises 14 residues.